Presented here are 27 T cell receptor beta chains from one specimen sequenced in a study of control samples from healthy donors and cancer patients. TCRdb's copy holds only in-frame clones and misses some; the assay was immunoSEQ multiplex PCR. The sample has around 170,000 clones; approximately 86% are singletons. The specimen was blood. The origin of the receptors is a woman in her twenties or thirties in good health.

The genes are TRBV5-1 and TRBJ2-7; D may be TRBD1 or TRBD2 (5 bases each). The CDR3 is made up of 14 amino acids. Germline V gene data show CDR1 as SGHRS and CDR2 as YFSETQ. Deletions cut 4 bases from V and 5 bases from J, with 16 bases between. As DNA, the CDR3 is TGCGCCAGCAGCCCACACGCGGTGGGGGACGAGCAGTACTTC. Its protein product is CASSPHAVGDEQYF.

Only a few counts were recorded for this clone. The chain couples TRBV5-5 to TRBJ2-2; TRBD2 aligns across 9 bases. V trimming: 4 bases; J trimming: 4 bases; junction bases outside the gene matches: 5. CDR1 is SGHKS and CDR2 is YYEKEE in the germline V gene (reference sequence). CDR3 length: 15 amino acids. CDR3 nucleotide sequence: TGTGCCAGCAGCGAGCGGGGGGCGGGCACCGGGGAGCTGTTTTTT. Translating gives CASSERGAGTGELFF.

The CDR3 bases are TGTGCCAGCAGCTCGGGAGGGCCGTCAGATACGCAGTATTTT. This sequence encodes CASSSGGPSDTQYF. The chain employs TRBV7-2 and TRBJ2-3, with 8 bases aligning to TRBD2. The CDR3 sequence is 14 residues long. V was pared by 4 bases and J by 4 bases, with 4 bases of the junction left unmatched. Germline lookup yields CDR1 SGHTA and CDR2 FQGNSA.

The CDR3 DNA sequence: TGTGCCAGCAGTGTCTCCGGTGGCTACACCTTC. Amino acid sequence: CASSVSGGYTF. This chain links TRBV25-1 with TRBJ1-2; D gene ambiguous. The CDR3 is 11 amino acids. Trimming removed 4 bases at V and 7 bases at J, with 7 bases between. Germline CDR1 and CDR2: MGHDK and SYGVNS.

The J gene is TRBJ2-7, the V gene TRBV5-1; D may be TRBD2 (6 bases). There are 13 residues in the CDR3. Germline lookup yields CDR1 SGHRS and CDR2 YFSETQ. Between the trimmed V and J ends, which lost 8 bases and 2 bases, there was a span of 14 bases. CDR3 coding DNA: TGCGCCAGTAGGGAAACGGGGGCCTACGAGCAGTACTTC. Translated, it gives CASRETGAYEQYF.

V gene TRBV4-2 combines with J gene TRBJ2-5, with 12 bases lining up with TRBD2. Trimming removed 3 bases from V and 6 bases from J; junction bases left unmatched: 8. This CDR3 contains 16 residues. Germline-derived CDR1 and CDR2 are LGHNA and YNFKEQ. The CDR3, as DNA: TGTGCCAGCAGCCAGGAGACTAGCGGGGGTATGAAGACCCAGTACTTC. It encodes CASSQETSGGMKTQYF.

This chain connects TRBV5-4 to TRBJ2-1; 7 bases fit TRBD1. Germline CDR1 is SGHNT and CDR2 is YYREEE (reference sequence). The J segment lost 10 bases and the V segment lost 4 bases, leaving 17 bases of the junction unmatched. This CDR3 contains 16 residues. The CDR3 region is CASSPRGQDLTLEQFF. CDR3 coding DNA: TGTGCCAGCAGCCCTAGAGGACAGGACCTTACTTTGGAGCAGTTCTTC.

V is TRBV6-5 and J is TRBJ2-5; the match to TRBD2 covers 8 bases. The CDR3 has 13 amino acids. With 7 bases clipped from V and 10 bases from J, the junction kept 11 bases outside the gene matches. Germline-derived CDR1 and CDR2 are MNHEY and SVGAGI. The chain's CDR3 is CASTPSAGGDQYF. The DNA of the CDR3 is TGTGCCAGCACCCCCTCCGCGGGAGGTGACCAGTACTTC.

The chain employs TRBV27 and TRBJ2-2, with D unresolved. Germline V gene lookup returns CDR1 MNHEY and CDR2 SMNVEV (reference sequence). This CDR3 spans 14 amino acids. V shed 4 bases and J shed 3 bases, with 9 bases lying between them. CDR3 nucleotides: TGTGCCAGCAGTTCCAACACTTACACCGGGGAGCTGTTTTTT. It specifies CASSSNTYTGELFF.

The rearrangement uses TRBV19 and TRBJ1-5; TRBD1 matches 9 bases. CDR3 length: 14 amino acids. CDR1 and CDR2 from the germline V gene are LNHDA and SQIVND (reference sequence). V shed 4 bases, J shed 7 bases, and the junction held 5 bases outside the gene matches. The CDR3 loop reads CASSTGQGNQPQHF. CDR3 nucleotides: TGTGCCAGTAGTACCGGACAGGGGAACCAGCCCCAGCATTTT.

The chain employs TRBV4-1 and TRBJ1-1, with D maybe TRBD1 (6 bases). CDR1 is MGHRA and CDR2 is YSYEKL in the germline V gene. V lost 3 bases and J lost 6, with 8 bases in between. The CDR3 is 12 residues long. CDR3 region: CASSQGGSEAFF. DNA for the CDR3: TGCGCCAGCAGCCAGGGGGGCTCTGAAGCTTTCTTT.

In DNA form, the CDR3 reads TGTGCTAGTGGCTCAGGGATTGGGCCCCAGCATTTT. Residues: CASGSGIGPQHF. V is TRBV12-5 and J is TRBJ1-5, with a tentative D call TRBD1 (5 bases). Trimming pared 6 bases from V and 9 bases from J, leaving 12 bases between. The V gene's germline CDR1 is LGHNT and CDR2 FRNRAP. This CDR3 has 12 residues.

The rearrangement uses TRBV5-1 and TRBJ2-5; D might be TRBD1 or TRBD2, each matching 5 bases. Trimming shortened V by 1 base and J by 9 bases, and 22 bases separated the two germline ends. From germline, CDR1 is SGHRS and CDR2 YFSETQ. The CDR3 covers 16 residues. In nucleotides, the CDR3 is TGCGCCAGCAGCTTGTTGGGAGTTGCAAAGGGGAATCCCCAGTACTTC. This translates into CASSLLGVAKGNPQYF.

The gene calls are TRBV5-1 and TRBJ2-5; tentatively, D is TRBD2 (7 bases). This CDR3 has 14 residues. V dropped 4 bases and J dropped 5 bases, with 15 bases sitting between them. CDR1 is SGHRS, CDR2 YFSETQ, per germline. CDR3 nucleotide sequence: TGCGCCAGCAGCCTGGCGGGGGCCCTTGAGACCCAGTACTTC. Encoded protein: CASSLAGALETQYF.

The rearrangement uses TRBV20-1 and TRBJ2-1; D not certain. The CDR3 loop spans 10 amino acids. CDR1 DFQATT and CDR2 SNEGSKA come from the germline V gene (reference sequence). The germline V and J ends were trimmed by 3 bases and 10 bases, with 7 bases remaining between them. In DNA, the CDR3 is TGCAGTGCTAGCTTCGAAGAGCAGTTCTTC. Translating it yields CSASFEEQFF.

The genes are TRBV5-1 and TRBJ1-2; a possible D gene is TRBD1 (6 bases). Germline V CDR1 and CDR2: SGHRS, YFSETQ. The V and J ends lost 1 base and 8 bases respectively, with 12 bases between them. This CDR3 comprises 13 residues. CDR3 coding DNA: TGCGCCAGCAGCTTGCCTCCCAGGGGAGGCTACACCTTC. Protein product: CASSLPPRGGYTF. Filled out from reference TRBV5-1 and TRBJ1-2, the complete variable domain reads KAGVTQTPRYLIKTRGQQVTLSCSPISGHRSVSWYQQTPGQGLQFLFEYFSETQRNKGNFPGRFSGRQFSNSRSEMNVSTLELGDSALYLCASSLPPRGGYTFGSGTRLTVV.

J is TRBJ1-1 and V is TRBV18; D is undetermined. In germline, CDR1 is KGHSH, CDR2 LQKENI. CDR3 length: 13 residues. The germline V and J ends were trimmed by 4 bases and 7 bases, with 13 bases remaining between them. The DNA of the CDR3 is TGTGCCAGCTCACGCGACACCTTAAGTGAAGCTTTCTTT. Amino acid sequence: CASSRDTLSEAFF.

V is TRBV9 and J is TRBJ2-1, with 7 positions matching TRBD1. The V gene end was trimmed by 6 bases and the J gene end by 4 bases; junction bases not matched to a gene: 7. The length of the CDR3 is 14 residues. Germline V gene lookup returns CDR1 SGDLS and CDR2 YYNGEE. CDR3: CASNSGQPYNEQFF. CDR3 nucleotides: TGTGCCAGCAATTCGGGACAGCCATACAATGAGCAGTTCTTC.

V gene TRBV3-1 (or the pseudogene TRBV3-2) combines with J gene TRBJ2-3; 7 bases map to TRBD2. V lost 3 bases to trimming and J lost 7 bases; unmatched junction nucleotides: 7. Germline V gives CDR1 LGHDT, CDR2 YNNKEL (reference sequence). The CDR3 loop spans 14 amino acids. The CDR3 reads CASSHGGEVNTQYF. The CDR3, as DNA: TGTGCCAGCAGCCATGGGGGGGAGGTAAATACGCAGTATTTT.

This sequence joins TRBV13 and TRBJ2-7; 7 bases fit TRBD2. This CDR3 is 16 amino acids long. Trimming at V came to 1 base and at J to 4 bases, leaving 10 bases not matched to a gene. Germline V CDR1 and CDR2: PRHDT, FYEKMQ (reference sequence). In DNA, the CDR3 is TGTGCCAGCAGCTTAGCGGGGGGAGAGAGGGCTTACGAGCAGTACTTC. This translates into CASSLAGGERAYEQYF.

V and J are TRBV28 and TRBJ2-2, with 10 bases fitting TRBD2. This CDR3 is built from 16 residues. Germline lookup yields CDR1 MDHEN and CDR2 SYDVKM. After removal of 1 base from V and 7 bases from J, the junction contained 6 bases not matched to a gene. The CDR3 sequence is CASSLFTSGNGGELFF. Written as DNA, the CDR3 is TGTGCCAGCAGTTTATTCACTAGCGGGAATGGCGGGGAGCTGTTTTTT.

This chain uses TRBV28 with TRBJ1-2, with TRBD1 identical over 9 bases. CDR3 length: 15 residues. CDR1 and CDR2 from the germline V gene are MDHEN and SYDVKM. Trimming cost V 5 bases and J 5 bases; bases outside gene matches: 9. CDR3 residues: CASSPLGQGFYGYTF. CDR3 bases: TGTGCCAGCAGTCCCTTGGGACAGGGCTTTTATGGCTACACCTTC.

CDR3 nucleotides: TGTGCCAGCAGCCAAGGGCGGGGAACAGATACGCAGTATTTT. It is translated as CASSQGRGTDTQYF. This chain uses TRBV4-2 with TRBJ2-3; D is possibly TRBD2 (6 bases). CDR1 is LGHNA and CDR2 is YNFKEQ in the germline V gene. The CDR3 contains 14 residues. The germline V and J ends were trimmed by 1 base and 3 bases, with 8 bases remaining between them.

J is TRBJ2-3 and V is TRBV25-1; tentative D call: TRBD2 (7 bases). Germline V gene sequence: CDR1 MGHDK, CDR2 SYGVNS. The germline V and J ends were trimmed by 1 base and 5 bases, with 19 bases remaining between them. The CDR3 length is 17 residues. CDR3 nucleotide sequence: TGTGCCAGCAGTGAATCGGTTCGAACAGGGAGGGTAGATACGCAGTATTTT. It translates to CASSESVRTGRVDTQYF.

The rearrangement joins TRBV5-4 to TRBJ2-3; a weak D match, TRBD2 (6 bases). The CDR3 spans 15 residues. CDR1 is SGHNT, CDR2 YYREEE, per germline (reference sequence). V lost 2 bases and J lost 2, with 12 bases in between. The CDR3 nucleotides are TGTGCCAGCAGCTTCCCGGGAGAGCTCACAGATACGCAGTATTTT. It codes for CASSFPGELTDTQYF.

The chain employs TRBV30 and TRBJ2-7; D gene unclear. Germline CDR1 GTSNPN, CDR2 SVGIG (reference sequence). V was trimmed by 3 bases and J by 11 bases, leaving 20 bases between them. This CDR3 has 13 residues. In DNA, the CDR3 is TGTGCCTGGAGCGGCGACGCTACCCTTGAGGAGTACGTC. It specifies CAWSGDATLEEYV.

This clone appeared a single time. Here the CDR3 reads CAWSSRQDNSPLHF. The DNA for the CDR3 is TGTGCCTGGAGTTCCCGACAGGATAATTCACCCCTCCACTTT. The chain couples TRBV30 to TRBJ1-6; D possibly corresponds to TRBD1 (6 bases). Germline V lookup: CDR1 GTSNPN, CDR2 SVGIG (reference sequence). The CDR3 is 14 residues long. V gave up 2 bases and J gave up 5 bases, with 10 bases separating them.